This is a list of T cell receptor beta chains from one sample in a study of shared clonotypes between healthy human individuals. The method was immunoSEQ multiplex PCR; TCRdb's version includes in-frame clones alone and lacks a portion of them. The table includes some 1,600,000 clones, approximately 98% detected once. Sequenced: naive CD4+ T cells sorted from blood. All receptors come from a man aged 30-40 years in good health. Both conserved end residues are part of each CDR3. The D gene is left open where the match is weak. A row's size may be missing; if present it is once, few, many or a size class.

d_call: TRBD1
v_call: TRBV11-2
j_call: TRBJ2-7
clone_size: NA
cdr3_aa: CASSRTSTGTGLDEQYF
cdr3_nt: TGTGCCAGCAGCAGAACCTCCACCGGGACAGGGCTCGACGAGCAGTACTTC

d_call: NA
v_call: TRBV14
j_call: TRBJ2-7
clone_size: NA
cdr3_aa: CASSHLDRGNEQYF
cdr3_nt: TGTGCCAGCAGCCATCTGGACAGAGGGAACGAGCAGTACTTC

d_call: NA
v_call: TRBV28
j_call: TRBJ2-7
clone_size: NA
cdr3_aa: CASSPRTPRYEQYF
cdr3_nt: TGTGCCAGCAGTCCCCGGACCCCCCGCTACGAGCAGTACTTC

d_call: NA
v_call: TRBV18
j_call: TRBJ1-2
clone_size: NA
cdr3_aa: CASSPTRSYTNYGYTF
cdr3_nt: TGTGCCAGCTCACCCACGCGGAGCTACACTAACTATGGCTACACCTTC

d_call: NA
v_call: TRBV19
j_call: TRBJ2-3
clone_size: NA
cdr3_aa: CASSIEGLTTDTQYF
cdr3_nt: TGTGCCAGTAGTATAGAAGGGCTAACCACAGATACGCAGTATTTT

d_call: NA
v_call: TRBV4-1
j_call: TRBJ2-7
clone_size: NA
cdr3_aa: CASSQEGASLLEQYF
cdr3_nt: TGCGCCAGCAGCCAAGAGGGGGCGTCGTTATTGGAGCAGTACTTC

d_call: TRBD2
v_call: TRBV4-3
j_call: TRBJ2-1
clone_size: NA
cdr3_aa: CASSGTSGRAPEQFF
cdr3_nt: TGCGCCAGCAGTGGGACTAGCGGGAGGGCCCCTGAGCAGTTCTTC

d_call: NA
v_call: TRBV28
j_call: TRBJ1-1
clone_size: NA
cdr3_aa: CASNLPGLSRNTEAFF
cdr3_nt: TGTGCCAGCAATCTTCCGGGACTTAGCCGGAACACTGAAGCTTTCTTT

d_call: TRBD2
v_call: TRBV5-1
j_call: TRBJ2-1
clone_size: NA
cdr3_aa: CASSDDSGRYNEQFF
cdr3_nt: TGCGCCAGCAGCGACGATAGCGGGAGGTACAATGAGCAGTTCTTC

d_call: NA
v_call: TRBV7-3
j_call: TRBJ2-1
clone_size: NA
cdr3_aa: CASSAIGDQQFF
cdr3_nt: TGTGCCAGCAGCGCCATAGGGGACCAGCAGTTCTTC

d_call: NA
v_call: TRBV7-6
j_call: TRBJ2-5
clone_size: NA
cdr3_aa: CASSLRRGQETQYF
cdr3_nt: TGTGCCAGCAGCTTAAGGAGGGGACAAGAGACCCAGTACTTC

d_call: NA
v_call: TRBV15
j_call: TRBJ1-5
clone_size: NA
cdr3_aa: CATSRDSVPGNQPQHF
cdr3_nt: TGTGCCACCAGCAGAGATTCGGTCCCGGGCAATCAGCCCCAGCATTTT

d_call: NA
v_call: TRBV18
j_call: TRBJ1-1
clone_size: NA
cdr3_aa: CASSPTGGEAFF
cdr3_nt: TGTGCCAGCTCACCCACAGGAGGTGAAGCTTTCTTT

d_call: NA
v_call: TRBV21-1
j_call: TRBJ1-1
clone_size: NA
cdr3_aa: CASTLPGREAFF
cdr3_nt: TGTGCCAGCACCCTTCCGGGGAGGGAAGCTTTCTTT

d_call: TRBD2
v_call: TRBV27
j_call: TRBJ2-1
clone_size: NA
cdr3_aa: CASSLLTSGRRSEQFF
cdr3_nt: TGTGCCAGCAGTTTACTGACTAGCGGGAGACGAAGTGAGCAGTTCTTC

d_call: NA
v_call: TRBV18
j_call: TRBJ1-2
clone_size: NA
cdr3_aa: CASSPVARPGNYGYTF
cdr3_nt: TGTGCCAGCTCACCTGTGGCCAGGCCGGGAAACTATGGCTACACCTTC

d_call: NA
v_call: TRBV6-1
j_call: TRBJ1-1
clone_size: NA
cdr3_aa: CASSEATAGNTEAFF
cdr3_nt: TGTGCCAGCAGTGAAGCCACGGCAGGGAACACTGAAGCTTTCTTT

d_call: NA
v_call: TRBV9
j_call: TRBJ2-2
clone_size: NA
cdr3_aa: CASSVAASTNTGELFF
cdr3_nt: TGTGCCAGCAGCGTAGCTGCTAGTACGAACACCGGGGAGCTGTTTTTT

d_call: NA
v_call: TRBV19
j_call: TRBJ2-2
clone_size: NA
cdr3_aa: CASSLYRVGELFF
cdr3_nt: TGTGCCAGTAGTTTATACAGGGTCGGGGAGCTGTTTTTT

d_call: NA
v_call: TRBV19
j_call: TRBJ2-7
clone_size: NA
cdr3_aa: CASSSRYEQYF
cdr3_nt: TGTGCCAGTAGTTCGCGATACGAGCAGTACTTC

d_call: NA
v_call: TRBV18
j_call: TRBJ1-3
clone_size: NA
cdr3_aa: CASSQGRSSGNTIYF
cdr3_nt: TGTGCCAGCTCACAAGGACGGAGCTCTGGAAACACCATATATTTT

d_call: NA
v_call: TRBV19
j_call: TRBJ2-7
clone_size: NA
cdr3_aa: CASSIGEQTYEQYF
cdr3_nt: TGTGCCAGTAGTATAGGCGAACAGACCTACGAGCAGTACTTC

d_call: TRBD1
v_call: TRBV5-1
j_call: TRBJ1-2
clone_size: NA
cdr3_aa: CASSFQQGNYGYTF
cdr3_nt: TGCGCCAGCAGCTTCCAACAGGGGAACTATGGCTACACCTTC

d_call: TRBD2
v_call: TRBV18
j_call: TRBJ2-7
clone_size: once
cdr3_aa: CASHSPTTSGILGEQYF
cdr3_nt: TGTGCCAGCCACTCACCAACGACTAGCGGGATACTGGGCGAGCAGTACTTC

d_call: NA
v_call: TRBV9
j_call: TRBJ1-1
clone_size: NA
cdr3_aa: CASSVADRRLGDTEAFF
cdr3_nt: TGTGCCAGCAGCGTAGCTGACAGGCGACTCGGGGACACTGAAGCTTTCTTT

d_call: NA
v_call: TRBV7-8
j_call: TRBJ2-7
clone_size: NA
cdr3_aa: CASSSRTYFYEQYF
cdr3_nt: TGTGCCAGCAGCTCCCGGACTTATTTCTACGAGCAGTACTTC

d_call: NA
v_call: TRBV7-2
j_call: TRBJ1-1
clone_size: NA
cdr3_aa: CASSLGSGYTEAFF
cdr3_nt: TGTGCCAGCAGCTTAGGTTCAGGGTACACTGAAGCTTTCTTT

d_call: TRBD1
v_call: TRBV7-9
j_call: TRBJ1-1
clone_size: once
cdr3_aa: CASSPSGTGAIEAFF
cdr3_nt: TGTGCCAGCAGCCCTTCGGGGACAGGGGCAATTGAAGCTTTCTTT

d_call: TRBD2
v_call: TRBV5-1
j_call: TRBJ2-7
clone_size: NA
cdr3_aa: CASSFLLAGGSYEQYF
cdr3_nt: TGCGCCAGCAGCTTCCTTCTAGCGGGAGGATCCTACGAGCAGTACTTC

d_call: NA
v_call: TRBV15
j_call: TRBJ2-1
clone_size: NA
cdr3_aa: CATSREGLFYNEQFF
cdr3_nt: TGTGCCACCAGCAGAGAGGGCCTTTTCTACAATGAGCAGTTCTTC

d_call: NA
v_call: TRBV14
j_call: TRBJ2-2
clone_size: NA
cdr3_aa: CASSQVVANTGELFF
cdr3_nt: TGTGCCAGCAGCCAAGTCGTAGCGAACACCGGGGAGCTGTTTTTT

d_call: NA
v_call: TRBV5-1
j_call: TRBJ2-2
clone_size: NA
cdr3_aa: CASSYKRRRAPGELFF
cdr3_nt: TGCGCCAGCAGCTACAAGCGGCGTAGGGCCCCCGGGGAGCTGTTTTTT

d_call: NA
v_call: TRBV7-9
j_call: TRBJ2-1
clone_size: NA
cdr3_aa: CASSPPDEQFF
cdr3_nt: TGTGCCAGCAGCCCCCCCGATGAGCAGTTCTTC

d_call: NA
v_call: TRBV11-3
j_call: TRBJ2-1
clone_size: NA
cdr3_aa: CASSPSRLADEQFF
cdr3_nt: TGTGCCAGCAGCCCTTCGAGGCTGGCCGATGAGCAGTTCTTC

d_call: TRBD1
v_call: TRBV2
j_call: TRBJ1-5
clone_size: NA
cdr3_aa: CASIQDRGEQPQHF
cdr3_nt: TGTGCCAGCATTCAGGACAGGGGGGAGCAGCCCCAGCATTTT

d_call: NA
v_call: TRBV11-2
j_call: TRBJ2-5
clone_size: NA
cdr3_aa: CASSPSFQETQYF
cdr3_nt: TGTGCCAGCAGCCCTTCCTTCCAAGAGACCCAGTACTTC

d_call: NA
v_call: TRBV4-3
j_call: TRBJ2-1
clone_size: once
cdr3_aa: CASSPEGTARGEQFF
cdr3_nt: TGCGCCAGCAGCCCAGAAGGGACTGCCCGGGGCGAGCAGTTCTTC

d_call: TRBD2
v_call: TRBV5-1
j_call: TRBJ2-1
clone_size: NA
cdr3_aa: CASNRAGASYNEQFF
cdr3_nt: TGCGCCAGTAATCGAGCGGGAGCCTCCTACAATGAGCAGTTCTTC

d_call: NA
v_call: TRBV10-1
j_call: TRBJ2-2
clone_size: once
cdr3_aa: CASSESVGLDTGELFF
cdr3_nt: TGCGCCAGCAGTGAGTCAGTAGGGTTGGACACCGGGGAGCTGTTTTTT

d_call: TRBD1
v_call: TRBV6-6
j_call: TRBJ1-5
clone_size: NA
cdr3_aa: CASSTQDRARNQPQHF
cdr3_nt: TGTGCCAGCAGTACCCAGGACAGGGCTCGTAATCAGCCCCAGCATTTT

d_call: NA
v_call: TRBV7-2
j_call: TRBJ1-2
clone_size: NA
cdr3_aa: CASSSGPRGARGYTF
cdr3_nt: TGTGCCAGCAGCTCCGGGCCCCGAGGGGCGCGGGGCTACACCTTC

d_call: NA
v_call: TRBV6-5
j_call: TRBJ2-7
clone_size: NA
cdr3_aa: CASSPWQEVNEQYF
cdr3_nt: TGTGCCAGCAGTCCCTGGCAGGAGGTAAACGAGCAGTACTTC

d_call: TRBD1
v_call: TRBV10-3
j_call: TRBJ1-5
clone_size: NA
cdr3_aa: CAIGQAPRGNQPQHF
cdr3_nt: TGTGCCATCGGACAGGCCCCCCGGGGGAATCAGCCCCAGCATTTT

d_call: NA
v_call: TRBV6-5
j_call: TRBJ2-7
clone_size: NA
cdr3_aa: CASRGLGPYEQYF
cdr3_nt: TGTGCCAGCCGTGGATTGGGACCCTACGAGCAGTACTTC

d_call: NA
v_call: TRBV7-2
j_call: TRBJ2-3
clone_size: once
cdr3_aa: CASSLAPSADTQYF
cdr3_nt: TGTGCCAGCAGCTTAGCCCCTAGCGCCGATACGCAGTATTTT

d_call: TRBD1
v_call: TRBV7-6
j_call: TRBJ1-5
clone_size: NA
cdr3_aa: CASSLDRDSQPQHF
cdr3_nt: TGTGCCAGCAGCTTAGATAGGGACAGTCAGCCCCAGCATTTT

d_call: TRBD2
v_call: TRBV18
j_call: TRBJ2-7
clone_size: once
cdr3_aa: CASSPPASGTYEQYF
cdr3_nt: TGTGCCAGCTCACCACCGGCTAGCGGGACCTACGAGCAGTACTTC

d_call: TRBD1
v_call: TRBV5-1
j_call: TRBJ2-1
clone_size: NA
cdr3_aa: CASRGQGIYNEQFF
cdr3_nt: TGCGCCAGCAGAGGACAGGGCATATACAATGAGCAGTTCTTC

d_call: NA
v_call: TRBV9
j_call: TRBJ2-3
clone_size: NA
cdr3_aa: CASSVGPSTDTQYF
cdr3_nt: TGTGCCAGCAGCGTAGGGCCGAGCACAGATACGCAGTATTTT